The next 24 T cell receptor beta chains were all read from a single sample in a study of cytomegalovirus exposure and HLA in healthy donors. 60 Vbeta and 13 Jbeta primers were used in PCR. This table comes from immunoSEQ multiplex PCR, and its TCRdb copy is limited to in-frame clones, with some not included. The data contain around 110,000 clones, around two thirds of them seen just once; the ten biggest clones take up less than 9%. Sequencing used PBMCs. All receptors come from a middle-aged woman in good health and CMV-seropositive.

The chain carries TRBV6-5 and TRBJ2-1; TRBD2 matches 7 bases. J was trimmed by 1 base and V by 2 bases; bases with no gene match: 2. From germline, CDR1 is MNHEY and CDR2 SVGAGI. The CDR3 loop spans 15 amino acids. CDR3 residues: CASSYGGGSYNEQFF. The CDR3 coding sequence is TGTGCCAGCAGTTACGGCGGGGGATCCTACAATGAGCAGTTCTTC.

This chain connects TRBV9 to TRBJ2-1; 13 bases are a match to TRBD2. There are 17 residues in the CDR3. V lost 3 bases, J lost 6 bases, and 9 bases stayed unmatched. In germline, CDR1 is SGDLS, CDR2 YYNGEE. CDR3 DNA: TGTGCCAGCAGCGATCGACGGACTAGCGGGGGCCTCAATGAGCAGTTCTTC. Translated: CASSDRRTSGGLNEQFF. The variable domain in full, with the rest retrieved from reference TRBV9 and TRBJ2-1, is DSGVTQTPKHLITATGQRVTLRCSPRSGDLSVYWYQQSLDQGLQFLIQYYNGEERAKGNILERFSAQQFPDLHSELNLSSLELGDSALYFCASSDRRTSGGLNEQFFGPGTRLTVL.

The chain carries TRBV20-1 and TRBJ2-7; D call uncertain. This CDR3 comprises 11 residues. CDR1 and CDR2 (germline): DFQATT, SNEGSKA (reference sequence). The germline V and J ends were trimmed by 0 bases and 9 bases, with 9 bases remaining between them. The CDR3 sequence is CSARDQFAQYF. In DNA, the CDR3 is TGCAGTGCTAGAGATCAGTTCGCGCAGTACTTC.

V and J are TRBV7-2 and TRBJ2-7, with D unclear. Trimming pared 5 bases from V and 1 base from J, leaving 15 bases between. This CDR3 comprises 15 residues. CDR1 is SGHTA, CDR2 FQGNSA, per germline. In nucleotides, the CDR3 is TGTGCCAGCAGCCTGGTGCGACACCCTTCCTACGAGCAGTACTTC. Translating gives CASSLVRHPSYEQYF.

This clone was recorded a few times. The rearrangement joins TRBV21-1 to TRBJ1-5; the table's D call TRBD1 went unverified against the DNA. TRBV21-1 is a pseudogene segment. The CDR3 loop spans 13 amino acids. The CDR3 nucleotides are TGTGCCAGCAGCAGGGACAGTAGGCAGCCCCAGCATTTT. Encoded protein: CASSRDSRQPQHF.

The rearrangement joins TRBV27 to TRBJ2-7; 9 bases fit TRBD1. Germline V gives CDR1 MNHEY, CDR2 SMNVEV (reference sequence). V shed 2 bases and J 5 bases; nucleotides not matched to a gene: 10. This CDR3 region has 16 residues. This chain's CDR3 is CASSLLSGTGPDEQYF. The CDR3 DNA reads TGTGCCAGCAGTTTACTCTCCGGGACAGGGCCCGACGAGCAGTACTTC.

The rearrangement joins TRBV7-9 to TRBJ2-7; a possible D gene is TRBD1 (6 bases). This CDR3 has 15 amino acids. Trimming stripped 4 bases from V and 1 base from J, with 14 bases between. CDR1 and CDR2 (germline): SEHNR, FQNEAQ (reference sequence). CDR3 sequence reads: CASSSRDTVSYEQYF. The CDR3 DNA sequence: TGTGCCAGCAGCTCCCGGGACACGGTATCCTACGAGCAGTACTTC.

This clone was detected only a few times. V is TRBV7-9 and J is TRBJ2-5; 7 bases line up with TRBD1. Trimming cost V 5 bases and J 1 base; bases outside gene matches: 4. Germline V lookup: CDR1 SEHNR, CDR2 FQNEAQ (reference sequence). CDR3 length equals 14 residues. This CDR3 is CASSRGQLQETQYF. The CDR3, as DNA: TGTGCCAGCAGCCGGGGACAGCTCCAAGAGACCCAGTACTTC.

The chain employs TRBV19 and TRBJ1-5, with 11 nucleotides matching TRBD1. Trimming at V came to 6 bases and at J to 5 bases, leaving 12 bases not matched to a gene. The CDR3 is made up of 17 amino acids. Germline-derived CDR1 and CDR2 are LNHDA and SQIVND (reference sequence). CDR3 protein: CASSYRLGQGADQPQHF. The DNA for the CDR3 is TGTGCCAGTAGCTACAGGCTCGGACAGGGGGCAGATCAGCCCCAGCATTTT.

This rearrangement joins TRBV6-5 to TRBJ1-6, with 7 bases identical to TRBD1. The junction had 4 bases not matched to a gene; V was cut back by 2 bases and J by 6 bases. Germline V gene lookup returns CDR1 MNHEY and CDR2 SVGAGI. This CDR3 spans 15 amino acids. The CDR3 region has the DNA TGTGCCAGCAGTTACAGGGGGCGATCTAATTCACCCCTCCACTTT. Amino acids: CASSYRGRSNSPLHF.

V usage is TRBV2 and J usage is TRBJ1-2, with D hard to call. The CDR3 spans 12 residues. CDR1 and CDR2 (germline): SNHLY, FYNNEI. V gave up 3 bases and J gave up 4 bases, with 6 bases separating them. CDR3 nucleotides: TGTGCCAGCAGTGAGCGCCTCTATGGCTACACCTTC. Translation gives CASSERLYGYTF.

CDR3 loop: CASSHDRIAIYF. The CDR3 nucleotides read TGTGCCAGCAGCCATGACAGGATCGCCATATATTTT. This chain joins TRBV4-2 and TRBJ1-3; a weak D match, TRBD1 (6 bases). Trimming stripped 3 bases from V and 11 bases from J, with 11 bases between. Germline lookup yields CDR1 LGHNA and CDR2 YNFKEQ. The CDR3 has 12 residues.

The rearrangement joins TRBV7-3 to TRBJ2-3; 16 bases are shared with TRBD2. V lost 1 base and J lost 1; bases outside the gene matches: 5. Germline CDR1 reads SGHTA; CDR2 reads FQGTGA. The CDR3 sequence is 19 residues long. The CDR3 DNA sequence: TGTGCCAGCAGCTTAAGAGGGACTAGCGGGAGGGAGCGCACAGATACGCAGTATTTT. This codes for CASSLRGTSGRERTDTQYF.

The CDR3 nucleotides are TGTGCCAGCAGCCCCTACTCCCTTTCGGGGCAGTTCTTC. Amino acid sequence: CASSPYSLSGQFF. The chain combines TRBV14 with TRBJ2-1, with D unclear. V lost 4 bases to trimming and J lost 12 bases, with 16 bases between them. This CDR3 comprises 13 residues. Germline V gene sequence: CDR1 SGHDN, CDR2 FVKESK.

The chain combines TRBV6-5 with TRBJ1-2, with D perhaps TRBD1 (6 bases). This CDR3 is 15 amino acids long. CDR1 is MNHEY and CDR2 is SVGAGI in the germline V gene. V lost 0 bases and J 4 bases, leaving 12 bases between the germline ends. The CDR3 region has the DNA TGTGCCAGCAGTTACTCAGGGGGGGACTCCTATGGCTACACCTTC. Its translation is CASSYSGGDSYGYTF.

The V call is TRBV27, the J call TRBJ1-2, with 9 bases that match TRBD1. From germline, CDR1 is MNHEY and CDR2 SMNVEV (reference sequence). With V trimmed by 1 base and J by 4 bases, 10 bases remained unmatched. This CDR3 is 17 amino acids long. CDR3 region: CASSLWADRGASYGYTF. The CDR3 nucleotides read TGTGCCAGCAGTTTATGGGCGGACAGGGGCGCGAGCTATGGCTACACCTTC.

This clone was detected only a few times. This sequence joins TRBV19 and TRBJ2-5; D perhaps matches TRBD1 (6 bases). The V end was cut by 11 bases, the J end by 4 bases, with 20 bases between. CDR3 length: 14 residues. CDR1 and CDR2 (germline): LNHDA, SQIVND (reference sequence). This chain's CDR3 is CASSGTIRGETQYF. The DNA for the CDR3 is TGTGCCTCCTCCGGGACAATACGGGGAGAGACCCAGTACTTC.

This clone has only a few counts. The chain links TRBV19 to TRBJ2-7, with TRBD1 matching 9 bases. This CDR3 has 15 amino acids. Germline CDR1 is LNHDA and CDR2 is SQIVND (reference sequence). J lost 2 bases, V lost 4 bases, and 6 bases had no gene match. DNA for the CDR3: TGTGCCAGTAGTAGGATGAGGACAGGGGCCTACGAGCAGTACTTC. Translating gives CASSRMRTGAYEQYF.

CDR3 amino acids: CASSEGAAGNTIYF. CDR3 DNA: TGTGCCAGCAGTGAGGGAGCTGCTGGAAACACCATATATTTT. The rearrangement uses TRBV2 and TRBJ1-3; unclear D gene. CDR3 length equals 14 residues. V lost 3 bases, J lost 2 bases, and 8 bases lay in between. The germline gives CDR1 SNHLY, CDR2 FYNNEI. Together with reference TRBV2 and TRBJ1-3, the CDR3 gives the full variable domain: EPEVTQTPSHQVTQMGQEVILRCVPISNHLYFYWYRQILGQKVEFLVSFYNNEISEKSEIFDDQFSVERPDGSNFTLKIRSTKLEDSAMYFCASSEGAAGNTIYFGEGSWLTVV.

Details on this clone: The junction does not match germline at one end; this may be a read error. Other DNA sequences in this specimen translate into the identical CDR3. In nucleotides, the CDR3 is TGTGCCAGTAGTTCATCTAGCGGGAGCTCCTACAATGAGCAGTTCTTC. It codes for CASSSSSGSSYNEQFF. This chain joins TRBV27 and TRBJ2-1; TRBD2 matches 10 bases. Germline values: CDR1 MNHEY, CDR2 SMNVEV (reference sequence). The CDR3 runs to 16 residues.

This sequence joins TRBV6-5 and TRBJ2-1; TRBD2 matches 7 bases. CDR3 size: 15 residues. Germline-derived CDR1 and CDR2 are MNHEY and SVGAGI. J gave up 0 bases and V 6 bases, and 5 bases lay outside the gene matches. CDR3 in amino acids: CASSPGLFSYNEQFF. The CDR3 nucleotides are TGTGCCAGCAGCCCGGGACTATTCTCCTACAATGAGCAGTTCTTC.

V and J are TRBV9 and TRBJ2-7, with a tentative D call TRBD1 (5 bases). With 0 bases removed from V and 0 bases from J, the gap between germline ends came to 10 bases. The length of the CDR3 is 15 residues. Germline V gene lookup returns CDR1 SGDLS and CDR2 YYNGEE. CDR3 in amino acids: CASSVEAGISYEQYF. The CDR3, as DNA: TGTGCCAGCAGCGTAGAGGCAGGGATCTCCTACGAGCAGTACTTC.

For this clone: The junction and the germline gene differ at one end; a read error may be behind it. The rearrangement links TRBV7-7 to TRBJ2-5, with 10 bases aligning to TRBD2. Germline V gene sequence: CDR1 SSHAT, CDR2 FNYEAQ (reference sequence). CDR3 length: 15 residues. The CDR3 region is CASSQAGGPIRTQYF. The DNA of the CDR3 is TGTGCTAGCAGCCAAGCGGGGGGGCCAATAAGGACCCAGTACTTC.

The V gene is TRBV7-9, the J gene TRBJ2-5, with D possibly being TRBD2 (5 bases). This CDR3 is built from 15 residues. Germline CDR1 SEHNR, CDR2 FQNEAQ (reference sequence). V lost 5 bases, J lost 5 bases, and 18 bases lay in between. Written as DNA, the CDR3 is TGTGCCAGCAGCGTCGGACTGCTTTTTACCGAGACCCAGTACTTC. Translated: CASSVGLLFTETQYF.